The subject of this entry is one TCR beta chain. Its matching antigen is unknown. This may be a read error: a much more frequent sequence differs by one nucleotide. TCRdb processed the PCR reads anew with MiXCR; each CDR3 protein has one entry. This table holds about 630,000 distinct CDR3 sequences, around 25% found once. Naive CD8 sequencing libraries were generated from around 20,000 to 990,000 sorted cells, with 10%, 30% or 50% RNA as input. Germline CDR1 SNHLY, CDR2 FYNNEI. This CDR3 has 17 amino acids. The data belong to a study of molecular identifiers for immune sequencing clone quantification. Findings and caveats of the study: Clones above 20 RNA copies contained over 98% of effector molecules and under 1% of naive molecules. Barcode-sharing identical TCR molecules could underestimate highly expanded clone sizes. Amid some 900,000 naive cells, spiked Jurkat TCR RNA from one cell was reportedly still detectable.

The chain couples TRBV2 to TRBJ2-3, with 7 bases lining up with TRBD2. The clonotype was recovered from a human donor in good health. Some libraries in this study had Jurkat cell RNA spiked in. The sequenced sample consisted of naive CD8+ T cells from blood, with Jurkat cell RNA spiked in. Subset given: FACS-sorted CD8+CD4-CCR7+CD45RA+ naive T cells. CDR3 residues: CASSEMLLAGSTDTQCF. The CDR3 nucleotides read TGTGCCAGCAGTGAGATGTTGTTAGCGGGTAGCACAGATACGCAGTGTTTT.